This T cell receptor (beta chain) originates from a study of blood T cells in healthy people across ages. Notes on the study in general: Since the PBMCs were unsorted, naive and antigen-experienced cells could not be conclusively compared. Estimates drawn from one million T cells were deemed to understate diversity.

Comment on this clonotype: Its antigen is not identified.

A second roughly 6 to 12 cycle PCR used barcoded and J-beta primers. One entry per CDR3 protein, called by TCRdb with MiXCR from the 5' RACE reads. The sample shows roughly 730,000 distinct CDR3 sequences, 45% to 70% of them seen only once. This CDR3 is 14 amino acids long. The junction had 7 bases not matched to a gene; V was cut back by 4 bases and J by 7 bases. The germline CDR1 and CDR2 sequences are MNHNY and SVGAGI (reference sequence). This TCR was sampled from a man in his forties or fifties in good health. The chain joins TRBV6-6 to TRBJ2-1, with 7 bases aligning to TRBD2. The sequencing input was blood. The CDR3 region has the DNA TGTGCCAGCAGTTCCCCTAACGGGAGGAATGAGCAGTTCTTC. The encoded protein is CASSSPNGRNEQFF.